In its sample, the clone carrying this TCR beta chain was seen a few times. Its antigen remains unknown. These data originate in a study of T cell repertoires in cytomegalovirus infection. On the study more broadly: Public TCR beta signatures marked donors with CMV infection and the matching HLA. Regarding the study as a whole: What dominated the ex vivo response were HLA-C-restricted CMV-specific TCR beta clonotypes.

Each CDR3 protein is one row after TCRdb ran MiXCR on the reads. The sample shows about 530,000 distinct CDR3 sequences, around a quarter of them seen only once. The V end lost 5 bases, the J end lost 5 bases, and 12 bases lay between the germline ends. Germline-derived CDR1 and CDR2 are SEHNR and FQNEAQ (reference sequence). The CDR3 length is 14 residues. Sequencing was carried out using PBMCs. This TCR was sampled from a human donor in good health (CMV status not recorded). Some clones in this sample may be carry-over from other donors' samples. The chain couples TRBV7-9 to TRBJ1-4; the D is unclear. In DNA form, the CDR3 reads TGTGCCAGCAGCCGACCACTTGGAAATGAAAAACTGTTTTTT. Its translation: CASSRPLGNEKLFF.